This is a list of T cell receptor beta chains from one sample in a study of T cells in tuberculosis. Sequencing used immunoSEQ multiplex PCR; TCRdb keeps in-frame clones, though not all of them. The sample has about 34,000 clones, 93% seen once. Source: PBMCs, taken at tuberculosis diagnosis. Receptor source: an adult with tuberculosis. The CDR3 runs from the conserved cysteine through the conserved F or W. A D gene is named only where the DNA matches it firmly. The size entry is marked missing in some rows and otherwise reads once, few, many or a size class.

v_gene	d_gene	j_gene	abundance	CDR3nt	CDR3aa
TRBV2	TRBD1	TRBJ2-2	.	TGTGCCAGCTCTACAGGGGCCAACACCGGGGAGCTGTTTTTT	CASSTGANTGELFF
TRBV18	TRBD1	TRBJ2-3	.	TGTGCCAGCTCACCAGACAGGGGCCGAGGTCGTACGCAGTATTTT	CASSPDRGRGRTQYF
TRBV12-5	.	TRBJ2-1	.	TGTGCTAGTGGTTTGGTACACGTCCAGGGGGGCCCCTACAATGAGCAGTTCTTC	CASGLVHVQGGPYNEQFF
TRBV4-1	TRBD2	TRBJ2-7	.	TGCGCCAGCCCCTCGCGGTTAAGGGGACTAGCGTTCTCCTACGAGCAGTACTTC	CASPSRLRGLAFSYEQYF
TRBV14	TRBD1	TRBJ1-5	.	TGTGCCTCCCCCCAGGGGAAACGCGACAGGGGTCAAAATCAGCCCCAGCATTTT	CASPQGKRDRGQNQPQHF
TRBV5-6	TRBD1	TRBJ2-7	.	TGTGCCAGCAGCCAGACAGGGTCGGAAGAGCAGTACTTC	CASSQTGSEEQYF
TRBV21-1	.	TRBJ1-2	.	TGTGCCAGCAGCAAAGACCCTTCGTTCCCGGGACAGGGGAGCTATGGCTACACCTTC	CASSKDPSFPGQGSYGYTF
TRBV6-1	.	TRBJ2-7	.	TGTGCCAGCAGTGAAGATAAAGGGAGTATGTTCTACGAGCAGTACTTC	CASSEDKGSMFYEQYF
TRBV2	TRBD2	TRBJ2-3	.	TGTGCCAGCAGAGGACTAGCGGGGCCCAGAGATACGCAGTATTTT	CASRGLAGPRDTQYF
TRBV5-6	.	TRBJ1-2	once	TGTGCCAGCAGCCCGGCGGGGGTAAACGGCTACACCTTC	CASSPAGVNGYTF